A selection of T cell receptor beta chains follows, all from one sample in a study of T cell responses to AZD1222 COVID-19 vaccine. Here immunoSEQ multiplex PCR was the method, and the copy in TCRdb shows in-frame clones only, minus some. This table holds tens of thousands of clones, about 90% found once. This material consisted of peripheral blood, taken on day 0 of AZD1222 vaccination. The source of these receptors is an adult in good health. The conserved cysteine and the conserved F or W are not part of the CDR3 here. Clone size is not always given. Where it is, it says once, few, many or a class for expanded clones.

clone_size,j_call,v_call,cdr3_aa
-,TRBJ1-5,TRBV19,ASSAQGGTQH
-,TRBJ2-7,TRBV4-1,ASSLPGTRLNEQY
-,TRBJ2-7,TRBV5-1,ASSSLQGAPYEQY
-,TRBJ2-1,TRBV9,ASSVESGSSPGGSYNEQF
-,TRBJ2-6,TRBV5-5,ASSLSHFSGANVLT
-,TRBJ2-1,TRBV28,ASPPTGERGLAGNFNEQF
few,TRBJ2-7,TRBV10-1,ASSSGTSGTYEQY
-,TRBJ1-2,TRBV19,ASSPGAGYYGYT
few,TRBJ2-1,TRBV2,ASSAQVAPEQF
-,TRBJ2-1,TRBV11-3,ASSPRLAGLSSEQF
-,TRBJ1-4,TRBV28,ASRDGNEKLF
-,TRBJ2-7,TRBV5-5,ASSGWGERGNEQY
-,TRBJ2-3,TRBV24-1,ATSERGQGPDTQY
-,TRBJ1-1,TRBV11-3,ASSLGTWGTEAF
-,TRBJ1-5,TRBV6-2/TRBV6-3,ASSKQGVEVNQPQH
-,TRBJ1-5,TRBV5-1,ASSLEPGGYNQPQH
once,TRBJ1-1,TRBV5-1,ASSPRWRTTGVNPEAF
-,TRBJ1-2,TRBV6-6,ASSPPRIDGYT
-,TRBJ2-1,TRBV9,ASSLRDSLNEQF
-,TRBJ2-7,TRBV24-1,ATSDPAGGDEQY
-,TRBJ1-4,TRBV5-8,ASSFRQGGEKLF
once,TRBJ2-7,TRBV21-1,ASSTAGAPYYEQY
-,TRBJ1-1,TRBV3-1/TRBV3-2,ASSQRQANTEAF
-,TRBJ1-2,TRBV5-1,ASSSEGTGEWSGYT
-,TRBJ2-2,TRBV7-9,ASNPLPAGTPRAGELF
-,TRBJ2-2,TRBV5-1,ASSLATTGELF
-,TRBJ2-7,TRBV18,ASSPPLGEQY
-,TRBJ1-6,TRBV6-2/TRBV6-3,ASSPGLPLNSPLH
many,TRBJ1-5,TRBV19,ASSVPSKGNQPQH
-,TRBJ2-2,TRBV19,ASSSGASTGELF
-,TRBJ1-2,TRBV9,ASSSGTGGGYT
-,TRBJ1-3,TRBV29-1,SARTGSHTIY
-,TRBJ1-5,TRBV6-5,ASSYRGGQPQH
-,TRBJ2-2,TRBV9,ASSSGRGGELF
once,TRBJ1-1,TRBV11-3,ASSLGGGNTEAF
-,TRBJ2-7,TRBV4-3,ASSPNVRDSSSYEQY
-,TRBJ1-2,TRBV3-1/TRBV3-2,ASSQGGRNYGYT
-,TRBJ2-5,TRBV7-8,ASSLGTAGQETQY
-,TRBJ1-6,TRBV6-5,ASRKDLTGYTLH
-,TRBJ1-5,TRBV6-5,ASSYSGLNQPQH
-,TRBJ1-5,TRBV3-1/TRBV3-2,ASSQGPGAYQPQH
once,TRBJ2-5,TRBV5-5,ASSFNSQETQY
few,TRBJ2-5,TRBV18,ASSPSTGILQETQY
-,TRBJ2-7,TRBV28,ASSGAGPRGEQY
-,TRBJ1-2,TRBV9,ASSAEVNYGYT
-,TRBJ2-7,TRBV18,ASSQPQTSGQGEQY
-,TRBJ2-3,TRBV5-4,ASSADANTQY
-,TRBJ1-1,TRBV10-3,AINPGTHTEAF
-,TRBJ2-1,TRBV1,TSSRPGLGYNEQF